The T cell receptor beta chain described here comes from a study of molecular identifiers for immune sequencing clone quantification. Deletions cut 2 bases from V and 0 bases from J, with 15 bases between. The CDR3 runs to 17 residues. Germline assignment: CDR1 SGHVS and CDR2 FNYEAQ. Construction of naive CD8 libraries employed about 18,000 to 1,000,000 sorted cells together with 10%, 30% or 50% RNA. This clonotype appeared a few times. What it binds is unknown. Study-wide results and limits: Over 98% of CMV-specific effector molecules, but under 1% of naive ones, were in clones above 20 copies. With a barcode shared among identical TCR molecules, highly expanded clone sizes could be underestimated.

Via MiXCR, TCRdb re-called the PCR reads, giving one row per CDR3 protein. The sample shows nearly 650,000 distinct CDR3 sequences, about 25% of them seen only once. Sequencing was performed on naive CD8+ T cells from blood, with Jurkat cell RNA spiked in. Subset: FACS-sorted CD8+CD4-CCR7+CD45RA+ naive T cells. The TCR originated in a human donor in good health. Some libraries in this study had Jurkat cell RNA spiked in. The chain recombines TRBV7-6 with TRBJ2-3, with D perhaps matching TRBD2 (5 bases). The CDR3 DNA reads TGTGCCAGCAGCTTACTAGCCATACTCACTAGCACAGATACGCAGTATTTT. It specifies CASSLLAILTSTDTQYF.